Here is one TCR beta chain with its context. This clone's antigen is unknown. No much larger clonotype is one base removed from it; base qualities were not supplied. Each collaborating institution followed its own protocols to collect whole blood in K2EDTA tubes. Collaborator samples were shipped for TCRbeta analysis as frozen whole blood, isolated PBMCs, or DNA extracted from either sample type. The data were taken from a study of blood T cell repertoires in COVID-19 (dated by TCRdb to 2020 to 2022). Some background on the complete study: Samples from collaborators originated in the United States, Italy and Spain and spanned both the acute and convalescent phases of COVID-19. Where available, HLA class I and class II types were taken from metadata supplied by the sample provider and were not determined by assay-based typing. The samples were drawn from two sources: the first 160 participants of the ongoing ImmuneRACE study, and 950 to 1,500 subjects contributed by 6 global collaborators. The repertoires were released in a freely available public database meant as a resource for research on the immune response to SARS-CoV-2. The dataset comprised deeply sampled blood TCRbeta repertoires from subjects exposed to, actively infected with, or recovered from COVID-19. Sample metadata almost always included a de-identified subject ID, COVID-19 status, age in years and sex. The material from the prospective study consisted of cDNA or gDNA derived from T cells, B-cell-depleted T cells, or PBMCs.

TCRbeta CDR3 regions were amplified from genomic DNA by means of the immunoSEQ Assay, a bias-controlled multiplex PCR. As for the authors' bioinformatics: Nucleated cell counts per sample were estimated from amplification of reference gene primers within the assay. To quantify the absolute abundance of each unique TCRbeta CDR3 rearrangement, sequence reads were collapsed and filtered. For each sample, productive Simpson clonality was calculated as the square root of Simpson's diversity index over productive rearrangements. TCRdb took this table from immuneACCESS and kept in-frame rearrangements with V and J called. Such tables lack part of the clones; where checked against another copy, unresolved V genes explain under half of the gap, and the rest is unexplained. The V and J calls and the clone size are those of that table, but D and trimming were determined from the DNA. In this sample the table shows 120,000 or so clones, around 76% of which occur a single time. The ten largest clones add up to around 3.5% of the sample.

The full study reports these points: How much clinical and demographic metadata was included differed by source and by participant, and the metadata was provided uncurated.

Material for sequencing was peripheral blood. This TCR came from a woman of 80 years or more with acute or convalescent COVID-19.

Read as DNA, the sequence is TGTGCCACCAGCAGGGGACAGGGCCAAGAGACCCAGTACTTC. Its translation reads: CATSRGQGQETQYF. This receptor chain uses TRBV15 and TRBJ2-5; TRBD1 lines up with 9 middle nucleotides. After removal of 3 bases from V and 1 base from J, the junction retains 0 bases not matched to a gene. The CDR3 runs 14 residues from the cysteine to the phenylalanine. The sequence is cut down to CDR3 DNA, 42 bases in frame from base 1. CDR1 LNHNV and CDR2 YYDKDF were looked up in the germline V gene (reference sequence). Reference TRBV15 and TRBJ2-5 genes cover what lies past the CDR3, so the full variable domain is DAMVIQNPRYQVTQFGKPVTLSCSQTLNHNVMYWYQQKSSQAPKLLFHYYDKDFNNEADTPDNFQSRRPNTSFCFLDIRSPGLGDTAMYLCATSRGQGQETQYFGPGTRLLVL.